Many counts were recorded for the clone carrying this T cell receptor beta chain. Its specificity is not known. Germline CDR1 and CDR2: MGHRA and YSYEKL. The ends were cut back, 2 bases at V and 5 bases at J, with 13 bases in the middle. CDR3 size: 15 residues. TCRdb called the 5' RACE reads again in MiXCR, with one record for every CDR3 protein. The sample has about 4,300 distinct CDR3 sequences; around 17% are singletons. The record originates from a study of T-cell memory formation after mild COVID-19. General observations from the study: Balance between CD4 and CD8 was seen in clones contracting day 15 to 85, and a CD4+ lean was seen in later expanders.

The TCR sequence derives from an adult who had mild COVID-19 (a few samples of this study predate the infection). Cell type and time point are not known. Sequenced: PBMCs or a T cell subset sorted from them (not recorded which). This chain links TRBV4-1 with TRBJ1-5; tentative D call: TRBD1 (6 bases). The CDR3 DNA reads TGCGCCAGCAGCCAACCGGGTAGGGGGGATCAGCCCCAGCATTTT. Residues: CASSQPGRGDQPQHF.